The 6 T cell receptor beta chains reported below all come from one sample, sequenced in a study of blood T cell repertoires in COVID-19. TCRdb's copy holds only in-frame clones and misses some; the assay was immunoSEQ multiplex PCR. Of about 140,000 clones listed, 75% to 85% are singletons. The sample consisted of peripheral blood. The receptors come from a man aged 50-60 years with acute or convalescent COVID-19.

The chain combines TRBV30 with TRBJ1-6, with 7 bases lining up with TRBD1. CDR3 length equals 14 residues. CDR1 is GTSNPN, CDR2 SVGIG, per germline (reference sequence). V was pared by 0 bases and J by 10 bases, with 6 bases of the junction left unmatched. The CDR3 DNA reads TGTGCCTGGAGTGTAGACAGGGTTTACTCACCCCTCCACTTT. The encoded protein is CAWSVDRVYSPLHF.

CDR3 residues: CASSAGDRGYYSNQPQHF. Here the CDR3 DNA reads TGTGCCAGCAGCGCTGGAGACAGGGGTTATTATAGCAATCAGCCCCAGCATTTT. V and J are TRBV7-2 and TRBJ1-5; TRBD1 aligns across 8 bases. Germline trimming cut 5 bases from V and 0 bases from J; bases unmatched to any gene: 12. This CDR3 is 18 amino acids long. Germline V gene lookup returns CDR1 SGHTA and CDR2 FQGNSA.

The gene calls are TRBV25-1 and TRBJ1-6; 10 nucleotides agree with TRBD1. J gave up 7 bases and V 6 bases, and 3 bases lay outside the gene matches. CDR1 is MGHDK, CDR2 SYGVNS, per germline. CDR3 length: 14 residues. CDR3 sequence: CASRDRGGNSPLHF. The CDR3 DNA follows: TGTGCCAGCAGGGACAGGGGGGGAAATTCACCCCTCCACTTT.

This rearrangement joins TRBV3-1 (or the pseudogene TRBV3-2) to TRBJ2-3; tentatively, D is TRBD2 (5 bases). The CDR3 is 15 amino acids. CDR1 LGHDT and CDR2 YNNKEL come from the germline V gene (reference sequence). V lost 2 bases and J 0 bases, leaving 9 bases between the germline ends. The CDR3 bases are TGTGCCAGCAGCCAAACCAGCGGAAGCACAGATACGCAGTATTTT. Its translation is CASSQTSGSTDTQYF.

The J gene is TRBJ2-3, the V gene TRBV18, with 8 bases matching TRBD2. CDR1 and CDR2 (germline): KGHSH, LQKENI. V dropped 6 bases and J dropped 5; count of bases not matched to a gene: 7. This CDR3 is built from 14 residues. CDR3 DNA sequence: TGTGCCAGCTCTCCGAGAGCGGGAGAAGATACGCAGTATTTT. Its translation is CASSPRAGEDTQYF.

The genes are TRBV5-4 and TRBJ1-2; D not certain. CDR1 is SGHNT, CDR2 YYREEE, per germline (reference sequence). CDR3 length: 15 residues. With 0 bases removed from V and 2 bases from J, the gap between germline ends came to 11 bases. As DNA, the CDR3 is TGTGCCAGCAGCTTGGGGTCTGTGGAGAACTATGGCTACACCTTC. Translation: CASSLGSVENYGYTF.